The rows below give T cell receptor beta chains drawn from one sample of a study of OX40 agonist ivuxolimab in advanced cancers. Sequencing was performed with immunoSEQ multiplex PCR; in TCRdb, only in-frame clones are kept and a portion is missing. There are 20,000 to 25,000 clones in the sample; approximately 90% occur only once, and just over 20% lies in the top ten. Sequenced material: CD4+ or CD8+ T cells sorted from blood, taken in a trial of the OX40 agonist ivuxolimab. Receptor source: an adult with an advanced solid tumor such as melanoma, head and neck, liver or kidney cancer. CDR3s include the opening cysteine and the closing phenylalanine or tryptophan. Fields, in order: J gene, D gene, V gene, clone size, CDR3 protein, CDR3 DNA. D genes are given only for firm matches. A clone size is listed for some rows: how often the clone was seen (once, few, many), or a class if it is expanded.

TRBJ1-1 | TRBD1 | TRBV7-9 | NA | CASSILRDRNTEAFF | TGTGCCAGCAGCATCCTTAGGGACAGGAACACTGAAGCTTTCTTT
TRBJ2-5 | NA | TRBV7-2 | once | CASSPRGLLQTGQETQYF | TGTGCCAGCAGCCCCCGGGGGTTACTACAGACTGGACAAGAGACCCAGTACTTC
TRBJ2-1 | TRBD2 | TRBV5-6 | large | CASSLGTSGREVDEQFF | TGTGCCAGCAGCTTGGGGACTAGCGGGAGGGAAGTCGATGAGCAGTTCTTC
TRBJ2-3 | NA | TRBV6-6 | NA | CASSSHLRGSTDTQYF | TGTGCCAGCAGTTCCCACTTACGGGGGAGCACAGATACGCAGTATTTT
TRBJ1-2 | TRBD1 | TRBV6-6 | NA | CASSSLGTDYGYTF | TGTGCCAGCAGTTCCCTAGGGACAGACTATGGCTACACCTTC
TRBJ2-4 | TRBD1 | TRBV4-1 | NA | CASSQGGAGTGYGNIQYF | TGCGCCAGCAGCCAAGGAGGGGCCGGGACAGGGTACGGAAACATTCAGTACTTC
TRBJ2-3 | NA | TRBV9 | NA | CASRGPTDTQYF | TGTGCCAGTCGGGGACCCACAGATACGCAGTATTTT
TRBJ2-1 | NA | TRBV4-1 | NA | CASSRAGPGNEQFF | TGCGCCAGCAGCCGGGCAGGGCCGGGCAATGAGCAGTTCTTC
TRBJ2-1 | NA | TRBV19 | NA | CASRLSSYNEQFF | TGTGCCAGTAGACTGAGCTCCTACAATGAGCAGTTCTTC
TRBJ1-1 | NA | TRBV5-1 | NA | CASSLGVLGAFF | TGCGCCAGCAGCTTGGGGGTCCTAGGAGCTTTCTTT
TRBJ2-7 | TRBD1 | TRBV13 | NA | CASSSSDGTGKAPSYEQYF | TGTGCCAGCAGCTCGAGTGACGGGACAGGGAAGGCGCCGTCCTACGAGCAGTACTTC
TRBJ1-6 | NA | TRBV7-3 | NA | CASSLGLVGSPLHF | TGTGCCAGCAGCTTGGGACTTGTGGGTTCACCCCTCCACTTT
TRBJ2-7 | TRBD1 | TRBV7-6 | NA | CASSSTGGSYEQYF | TGTGCCAGCAGCTCAACAGGGGGATCTTACGAGCAGTACTTC
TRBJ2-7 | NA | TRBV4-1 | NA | CASSQAAGAFHYEQYF | TGCGCCAGCAGCCAAGCCGCAGGGGCTTTCCATTACGAGCAGTACTTC
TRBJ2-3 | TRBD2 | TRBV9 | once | CASSAGLATTDTQYF | TGTGCCAGCAGCGCCGGACTAGCGACCACAGATACGCAGTATTTT
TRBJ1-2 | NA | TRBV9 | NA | CASSVGGMKVNYGYTF | TGTGCCAGCAGCGTAGGAGGGATGAAGGTTAACTATGGCTACACCTTC
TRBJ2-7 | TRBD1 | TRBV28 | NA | CASSLGAGTGFYEQYF | TGTGCCAGCAGTTTAGGTGCCGGGACAGGGTTCTACGAGCAGTACTTC
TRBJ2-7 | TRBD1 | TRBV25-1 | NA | CASGQGAYEQYF | TGTGCCAGCGGACAGGGGGCCTACGAGCAGTACTTC
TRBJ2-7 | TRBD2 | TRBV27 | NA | CASSFRTSSLREQYF | TGTGCCAGCAGTTTTCGGACTAGCTCCCTAAGGGAGCAGTACTTC
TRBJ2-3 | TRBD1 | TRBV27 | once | CASSLGTGPDTQYF | TGTGCCAGCAGTCTCGGGACAGGTCCAGATACGCAGTATTTT
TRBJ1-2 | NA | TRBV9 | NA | CASSVGMGSGYGYTF | TGTGCCAGCAGCGTAGGGATGGGGTCGGGCTATGGCTACACCTTC
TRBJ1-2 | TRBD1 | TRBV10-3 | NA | CAISESTGFNYGYTF | TGTGCCATCAGTGAGTCGACAGGGTTTAACTATGGCTACACCTTC
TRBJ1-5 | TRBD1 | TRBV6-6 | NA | CASSYTQGADQPQHF | TGTGCCAGCAGTTACACGCAGGGGGCCGATCAGCCCCAGCATTTT
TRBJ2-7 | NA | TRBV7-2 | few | CASSPEEGF | TGTGCCAGCAGCCCTGAGGAGGGATTC
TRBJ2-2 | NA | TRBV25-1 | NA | CASSDPTRTGELFF | TGTGCCAGCAGTGACCCCACACGCACCGGGGAGCTGTTTTTT
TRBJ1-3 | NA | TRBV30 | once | CAWTLGAGNTIYF | TGTGCCTGGACATTGGGAGCGGGAAACACCATATATTTT
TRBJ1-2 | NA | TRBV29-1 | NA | CSVEGKTGLGGYTF | TGCAGCGTTGAAGGGAAGACGGGTCTGGGTGGCTACACCTTC
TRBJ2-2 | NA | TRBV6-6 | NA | CASGQNTGELFF | TGTGCCAGCGGACAGAACACCGGGGAGCTGTTTTTT